Included here is one T cell receptor (beta chain) sequence, with context. Per the original data handling: From reference gene primer amplification, estimates of nucleated cell counts were derived. Clones were read by immunoSEQ multiplex PCR, and TCRdb kept only the in-frame ones, dropping some. That table is the source of V, J and clone size, and D and trimming were worked out from the DNA. The sample includes 95,000 to 110,000 clones, 87% seen only once; the top ten take approximately 3.1%. This entry comes from a study of blood T cell repertoires in COVID-19. As for the study in general: From T cells, B-cell-depleted T cells, or PBMCs came the material, which was cDNA or gDNA.

This TCR came from a man aged 45-60 years in a cohort sampled during active COVID-19. The source material was peripheral blood.

CDR3 protein: CASKASGGYTGELFF. The CDR3 DNA is TGCGCCAGCAAGGCTAGCGGGGGATACACCGGGGAGCTGTTTTTT. V is TRBV10-2 and J is TRBJ2-2, with 10 bases fitting TRBD2. The CDR3 runs to 15 residues. Germline V gene lookup returns CDR1 WSHSY and CDR2 SAAADI. V lost 7 bases to trimming and J lost 3 bases; unmatched junction nucleotides: 5.